This TCR beta chain was recorded in a study of blood T cell repertoires in COVID-19 (dated by TCRdb to the early 2020s). Looking at the study overall: Samples from collaborators originated in the United States, Italy and Spain and spanned both the acute and convalescent phases of COVID-19. The repertoires were released in a freely available public database intended as a resource for research on the immune response to SARS-CoV-2. The prospective study material was composed of cDNA or gDNA derived from T cells, B-cell-depleted T cells, or PBMCs. A de-identified subject ID, COVID-19 status, age in years and sex were almost always included in the sample metadata. Subjects who had been exposed to COVID-19, were actively infected with it, or had recovered from it provided the deeply sampled blood TCRbeta repertoires that made up the dataset. The samples were drawn from two sources: the first 160 participants of the ongoing ImmuneRACE study, and 1,000 to 1,500 subjects contributed by 6 global collaborators. Where available, HLA class I and class II types were taken from metadata supplied by the sample provider and were not determined by assay-based typing. Here is what the overall study found, with its caveats: How much clinical and demographic metadata was included differed by source and by participant, and the metadata was provided uncurated.

On this clone itself: Its antigen is unknown. Base qualities are not provided; no much larger clone lies one nucleotide away.

The germline V gene encodes CDR1 SGHRS and CDR2 YFSETQ. V trim: 1 base; J trim: 6 bases; unmatched bases: 5. The CDR3 contains 16 residues, cysteine and phenylalanine counted. Only the CDR3 portion is preserved as DNA: 48 bases, with reading frame beginning at the first base. Collaborating institutions collected whole blood in K2EDTA tubes following their own protocols. Collaborator samples were shipped for TCRbeta analysis as frozen whole blood, isolated PBMCs, or DNA extracted from either sample type. The immunoSEQ Assay, a bias-controlled multiplex PCR, was used to amplify TCRbeta CDR3 regions from genomic DNA. Per the original workflow: The number of nucleated cells in each sample was estimated by amplification of reference gene primers within the assay. To quantify the absolute abundance of each unique TCRbeta CDR3 rearrangement, sequence reads were collapsed and filtered. For each sample, productive Simpson clonality was calculated as the square root of Simpson's diversity index across productive rearrangements. The source is immuneACCESS, and TCRdb retained only in-frame sequences with V and J called. Part of the clones is not carried over; for the studies checked, unresolved V genes explain less than half of this, and the remainder is unexplained. The V and J calls and clone size come from that table; D and trimming were worked out from the DNA. Here the sample has about 490,000 clones; 80% to 90% occur a single time. The biggest ten clones account for approximately 3% of the sample.

The source material was peripheral blood. The chain is encoded by TRBV5-1 joined to TRBJ2-1; 12 bases in the junction line up with TRBD2. The sequence was collected from a human donor in a cohort sampled during active COVID-19. CDR3 region: CASSLLASGRANEQFF. The DNA reads TGCGCCAGCAGCTTGTTGGCTAGCGGGAGGGCCAATGAGCAGTTCTTC.